This T cell receptor beta chain was retrieved from a study of T-cell memory formation after mild COVID-19 (dated by TCRdb to 2020 to 2023). As for the study more broadly: TCR sequence clusters from the two donors were found to be largely donor specific. Longitudinal TCRalpha and TCRbeta repertoire sequencing tracked T-cell clones expanding and contracting after mild COVID-19 in a couple of donors. Two young, previously healthy adult volunteers made up the cohort, one male and one female.

Ficoll-Paque density gradient centrifugation was used to isolate PBMCs. Overall study outcomes, separate from this receptor: Contracting CD4+ clones were located mainly in the CM and EM memory subsets, whereas CD8+ clones were found to be enriched in EMRA. From day 15 to 85, contracting clones showed balanced CD4/CD8 phenotypes, whereas a second wave of clones that expanded from day 15 to 37 leaned towards CD4+. Some responding clones were found in pre-infection memory, which suggests that pre-existing cross-reactive memory T cells took part in the SARS-CoV-2 response. Only a couple of mild cases were covered by the study, and larger cohorts that include severe cases with pre-infection samples were considered necessary. SARS-CoV-2 specificity of the second-wave clones peaking on day 37 was not confirmed.

Sequencing used an Illumina NovaSeq 6000. cDNA libraries for TCRalpha and TCRbeta were prepared by 5'RACE using constant-segment primers, with sample barcodes and unique molecular identifiers added. RNA was extracted from every sample with Trizol reagent. Library amplification was performed in two PCR steps, and a second sample barcode and Illumina TruSeq adapters were introduced in the second step. The libraries were sequenced on an Illumina NovaSeq using 2 x 150 bp paired-end reads. The study's processing was this. Reads were demultiplexed and collapsed into UMI-guided consensus sequences with migec v1.2.7. Using mixcr v2.1.11, UMI consensuses were aligned to TRA and TRB V and J templates and then assembled into clonotypes. Expanded or contracted clonotypes were those called significant by both edgeR and NoisET, with noise models trained on biological replicates. For edgeR calls, the cutoffs were a false discovery rate-adjusted p below 0.01 and a log2 fold-change threshold of 1. As an exploratory analysis of dynamics, PCA with hierarchical clustering was applied to max-normalized trajectories of the 1000 most abundant clonotypes. Separately sequenced CD4+ and CD8+ repertoires were used to assign a CD4 or CD8 phenotype to each responding clone. TCRdb cleaned the public reads at Q25 with fastp, built clones with MiXCR and kept in-frame beta chains. Every entry covers one CDR3 protein and lists the most common genes and DNA from its rows. The V and J calls were determined by TCRdb, not by the authors. The sample profile shows some 150,000 distinct CDR3 sequences; around 5.8% of them were found once. The ten largest clones add up to more than 2% of the sample.

The germline V gene gives CDR1 as SGHNT and CDR2 as YENEEA. Here V drops 8 bases and J drops 0 bases, and the junction holds 9 bases not matched to any gene. Measured from the cysteine to the phenylalanine, the CDR3 is 16 residues long. The only DNA kept is the CDR3, 48 bases in frame from the first base. This clonotype appeared a few times. No cognate antigen has been identified for it. The input lacks base qualities; no much larger clone sits a single base away. This receptor was taken from an adult woman who had mild COVID-19 (a few samples of this study predate the infection). The sample titles of this study are shuffled in the database, so cell type and time point are left out; the donor was told from shared clones. Sequences were obtained from PBMCs or a T cell subset sorted from them (not recorded which). This sequence uses TRBV11-3 and TRBJ2-1; 8 middle bases align to TRBD2. The CDR3 region: CASGGGLGSSYNEQFF. The nucleotide sequence is given as TGTGCCAGCGGGGGGGGACTAGGGAGCTCCTACAATGAGCAGTTCTTC.